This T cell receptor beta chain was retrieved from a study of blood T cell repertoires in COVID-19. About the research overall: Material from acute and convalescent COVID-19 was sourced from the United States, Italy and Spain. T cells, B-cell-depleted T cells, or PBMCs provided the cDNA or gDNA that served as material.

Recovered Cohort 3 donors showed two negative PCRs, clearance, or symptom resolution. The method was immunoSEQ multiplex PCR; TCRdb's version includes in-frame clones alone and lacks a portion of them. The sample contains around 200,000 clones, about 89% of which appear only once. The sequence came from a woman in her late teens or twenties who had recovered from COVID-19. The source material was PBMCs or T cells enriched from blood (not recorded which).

The CDR3 region is CASSPRVVETQYF. The CDR3 nucleotides are TGTGCCAGCAGCCCCCGGGTGGTGGAGACCCAGTACTTC. This chain connects TRBV11-2 to TRBJ2-5; the D is unclear. The V gene lost 5 bases and the J gene lost 5 bases, with 12 bases spanning the gap. The length of the CDR3 is 13 residues. CDR1 and CDR2 (germline): SGHAT, FQNNGV.